This T cell receptor (beta chain) emerged from a study of OX40 agonist ivuxolimab in advanced cancers. Study background: Males comprised 82.7% of the group, whose mean age was approximately 60 years (range 23 to 79).

In germline, CDR1 is LGHNA, CDR2 YNFKEQ. This CDR3 region has 17 residues. V lost 2 bases and J lost 2, with 17 bases in between. Sequencing was performed with immunoSEQ multiplex PCR; in TCRdb, only in-frame clones are kept and a portion is missing. In the table there are 95,000 to 100,000 clones, approximately 83% of which are singletons. Points on this clone: The antigen remains unidentified.

At baseline, cycle 4 day 1, and cycle 7 day 1, blood was sampled. Study-wide results and caveats: The specificity for antigen of the expanded peripheral T cells was not determined.

The material sequenced was CD4+ or CD8+ T cells sorted from blood, taken in a trial of the OX40 agonist ivuxolimab. The receptor was isolated from an adult with an advanced solid tumor such as melanoma, head and neck, liver or kidney cancer. V usage is TRBV4-2 and J usage is TRBJ2-3; possible D gene TRBD1, 6 bases. CDR3 loop: CASSQRSDRSPTDTQYF. Written as DNA, the CDR3 is TGTGCCAGCAGCCAACGATCAGACAGGAGTCCCACAGATACGCAGTATTTT.